A selection of T cell receptor beta chains follows, all from one sample in a study of human T cells and chemical hapten exposure. TCRdb reanalysed the RACE reads using MiXCR and keeps one entry per CDR3 protein. The sample has around 92,000 distinct CDR3 sequences; 9.5% to 14% are singletons. This specimen consisted of whole blood, obtained in connection with sensitization to the hapten diphenylcyclopropenone (DPC). Receptors were obtained from a woman aged 55-70 years with alopecia areata. Some clones in this sample may be carry-over from other donors' samples. Each CDR3 is given with its conserved first and last residue. A D gene is named only where the DNA matches it firmly. Some rows mark clone size as missing; the rest say once, few, many or name a class of expanded clone.

TGTGCCGGCTCCCCGGACAGGGACTATGGCTACACCTTC | CAGSPDRDYGYTF | TRBJ1-2 | TRBV18 | TRBD1 | -
TGCAGCGTTGAAAAGGGCGGTAGAGTTAATACGCAGTATTTT | CSVEKGGRVNTQYF | TRBJ2-3 | TRBV29-1 | - | -
TGCAGTGCTTGGGACGCCTGGTCGTCACCCCTCCACTTT | CSAWDAWSSPLHF | TRBJ1-6 | TRBV20-1 | - | -
TGTGCCAGCGGTCCCAGCGGGGGAGGTGGGGTGCAGTTCTTC | CASGPSGGGGVQFF | TRBJ2-1 | TRBV12-3/TRBV12-4 | TRBD2 | -
TGTGCCAGTAGCTATACGAGTCTCGCAGATACGCAGTATTTT | CASSYTSLADTQYF | TRBJ2-3 | TRBV19 | - | -
TGCAGCGTTGAAGACCCGAGAAAAGTACAAGAGACCCAGTACTTC | CSVEDPRKVQETQYF | TRBJ2-5 | TRBV29-1 | - | few
TGTGCCAGCAGTTACTGGCAGGGGGGACATGGCTACACCTTC | CASSYWQGGHGYTF | TRBJ1-2 | TRBV6-5 | TRBD1 | -
TGTGCCAGCAGTCTTCCCGGGATTAACGAAAAACTGTTTTTT | CASSLPGINEKLFF | TRBJ1-4 | TRBV6-1 | - | many
TGCGCCAGCACCGCGACAGGGGGGATTTCTGAAGCTTTCTTT | CASTATGGISEAFF | TRBJ1-1 | TRBV5-1 | TRBD1 | many
TGCGCCAGCAAGGCTAGCGGGGAACCGAATGAGCAGTTCTTC | CASKASGEPNEQFF | TRBJ2-1 | TRBV10-1 | TRBD2 | many
TGTGCCATCAGTGAGTTCCCGACAGGGGGGCAGCCCCAGCATTTT | CAISEFPTGGQPQHF | TRBJ1-5 | TRBV10-3 | TRBD1 | many
TGTGCCAGCAGCCTTCTGTCCGAGCAGTACTTC | CASSLLSEQYF | TRBJ2-7 | TRBV3-1 | - | many
TGTGCCAGCAGGGTGGGGAACACCGGGGAGCTGTTTTTT | CASRVGNTGELFF | TRBJ2-2 | TRBV12-3/TRBV12-4 | - | many
TGCAGTGCAGGGTTAGGAGATGCGGCATACAATGAGCAGTTCTTC | CSAGLGDAAYNEQFF | TRBJ2-1 | TRBV20-1 | - | -
TGTGCCAGCAGCCAAGCCGCTGCGGGGGCGGGGGAGACCCAGTACTTC | CASSQAAAGAGETQYF | TRBJ2-5 | TRBV4-2 | - | -
TGTGCCAGCAAAAGGACAGGGGCTTACGAGCAGTACTTC | CASKRTGAYEQYF | TRBJ2-7 | TRBV6-1 | TRBD1 | -
TGTGCCAGCAGTCCACAGGGGGGATTTGGTGGCTACACCTTC | CASSPQGGFGGYTF | TRBJ1-2 | TRBV11-2 | TRBD1 | many
TGTACCAGCAGCTTAGGACAGGGTCAGAACTATGGCTACACCTTC | CTSSLGQGQNYGYTF | TRBJ1-2 | TRBV7-9 | TRBD1 | many
TGTGCCAGCAGCTCGATTGACGGGACACCCTACGAGCAGTACTTC | CASSSIDGTPYEQYF | TRBJ2-7 | TRBV7-8 | - | many
TGTGCCAGTAGTACGGGCAGAGCCTACGAGCAGTACTTC | CASSTGRAYEQYF | TRBJ2-7 | TRBV19 | - | -
TGTGCCAGCAGTTTAGACCTGTATGGCTACACCTTC | CASSLDLYGYTF | TRBJ1-2 | TRBV12-3/TRBV12-4 | - | few
TGTGCCAGCAGCTTTTCTCCTTACGGCTACACCTTC | CASSFSPYGYTF | TRBJ1-2 | TRBV12-3/TRBV12-4 | - | -
TGTGCCAGCAGCTTAGAACAGGGAAGAGGCACAGATACGCAGTATTTT | CASSLEQGRGTDTQYF | TRBJ2-3 | TRBV7-6 | - | many
TGTGCCAGCAGCTCAACCGGGACGGACTACCGCTCTGGGGCCAACGTCCTGACTTTC | CASSSTGTDYRSGANVLTF | TRBJ2-6 | TRBV7-9 | - | many
TGCAGTGCTAGCCTGGTGATCCAAGAGACCCAGTACTTC | CSASLVIQETQYF | TRBJ2-5 | TRBV20-1 | - | -
TGTGCCAGCTTAGGGGAGGGGGCCTATGGCTACACCTTC | CASLGEGAYGYTF | TRBJ1-2 | TRBV27 | TRBD1 | few
TGTGCCAGCAGCGCAGGGACTAGCGGGAGATACGAGCAGTACTTC | CASSAGTSGRYEQYF | TRBJ2-7 | TRBV7-2 | TRBD2 | many
TGCGCCAGCAGCTTATACAGGGGCCAAGAGACCCAGTACTTC | CASSLYRGQETQYF | TRBJ2-5 | TRBV5-1 | TRBD1 | many
TGTGCCAGCAGCTTCGGACACAGCGACTACAATGAGCAGTTCTTC | CASSFGHSDYNEQFF | TRBJ2-1 | TRBV7-3 | - | many
TGTGCCAGCAGCCCCCGTAGGGCGAAAGATACGCAGTATTTT | CASSPRRAKDTQYF | TRBJ2-3 | TRBV14 | - | few
TGTGCCACCAGTGATTCCTACAAAGAGACCCAGTACTTC | CATSDSYKETQYF | TRBJ2-5 | TRBV24-1 | - | many